Described below is a single TCR beta chain sequence and its context. Its antigen remains unidentified. Researchers used the Oncomine TCR Beta short-read assay to sequence DNA from cultured CD4+ T cells. TCRdb re-called the PCR reads with MiXCR, one entry per CDR3 protein. Of roughly 16,000 distinct CDR3 sequences listed, 45% to 50% were seen once; the top ten hold about 12%. This specimen belongs to a study of vaccination and CD4 T cells after COVID-19. As for treatment: approximately 10-day PBMC culture with coronavirus spike peptide pools or control peptides (ViraFEST assay). The CDR3 runs 14 residues. Germline-derived CDR1 and CDR2 are LNHDA and SQIVND (reference sequence). The V gene lost 5 bases and the J gene lost 2 bases, with 13 bases spanning the gap.

The sequenced sample was CD4+ T cells from blood, cultured in vitro. The V gene is TRBV19, the J gene TRBJ2-7; D may be TRBD1 (5 bases). The sequence came from a human donor who had recovered from COVID-19. CDR3 sequence reads: CASSDPTGAYEQYF. DNA of the CDR3: TGTGCCAGTAGTGACCCTACAGGCGCCTACGAGCAGTACTTC.